A single sample gave rise to the 25 T cell receptor beta chains below, sequenced in a study of shared T cell receptors in the human thymus. Clones were sequenced by immunoSEQ multiplex PCR, and TCRdb holds only the in-frame ones, with some missing. The sample carries approximately 660,000 clones, roughly 88% recorded once. The same data also contributed to another study, on human thymus T cells.

The sample consisted of thymocytes. The receptors were sampled from a boy in the first two years of life with a congenital heart defect.

This chain uses TRBV19 with TRBJ1-3; 8 bases match TRBD1. The CDR3 consists of 13 residues. CDR1 LNHDA and CDR2 SQIVND come from the germline V gene (reference sequence). Losses at the gene ends were 6 bases for V and 8 bases for J; bases not matched to a gene: 6. The DNA for the CDR3 is TGTGCCAGTAGAGCGGGACAGGCGGACACCATATATTTT. Encoded protein: CASRAGQADTIYF.

V is TRBV19 and J is TRBJ2-5; 9 bases fit TRBD1. The V gene end was trimmed by 6 bases and the J gene end by 5 bases; junction bases not matched to a gene: 16. This CDR3 comprises 17 residues. Germline V gene data show CDR1 as LNHDA and CDR2 as SQIVND (reference sequence). CDR3 nucleotides: TGTGCCAGTAGCGCTGAACCGGGACAGGGAACGCAGGAGACCCAGTACTTC. Translated, it gives CASSAEPGQGTQETQYF.

This clone has only one observation. The genes are TRBV6-5 and TRBJ1-2; D remains unclear. Germline assignment: CDR1 MNHEY and CDR2 SVGAGI. Between the trimmed V and J ends, which lost 5 bases and 5 bases, there was a span of 18 bases. The CDR3 totals 15 residues. CDR3 region: CASSPRTPPGYGYTF. Here the CDR3 DNA reads TGTGCCAGCAGTCCCCGGACTCCCCCCGGGTATGGCTACACCTTC.

The rearrangement links TRBV28 to TRBJ2-1, with 13 nucleotides matching TRBD2. In germline, CDR1 is MDHEN, CDR2 SYDVKM. Trimming took 4 bases from V and 6 from J; bases not matched to a gene: 12. CDR3 length: 18 amino acids. CDR3 bases: TGTGCCAGCAGTTCACTCAAAACTAGCGGGAGGGCGTCCAATGAGCAGTTCTTC. Its translation is CASSSLKTSGRASNEQFF. Based on the CDR3 plus reference TRBV28 and TRBJ2-1, the full variable domain is DVKVTQSSRYLVKRTGEKVFLECVQDMDHENMFWYRQDPGLGLRLIYFSYDVKMKEKGDIPEGYSVSREKKERFSLILESASTNQTSMYLCASSSLKTSGRASNEQFFGPGTRLTVL.

The rearrangement links TRBV11-3 to TRBJ2-1; TRBD2 matches at 11 bases. V trimming: 4 bases; J trimming: 6 bases; junction bases outside the gene matches: 8. This CDR3 is 16 amino acids long. Germline V lookup: CDR1 SGHNT, CDR2 YENEEA. The CDR3 is CASSSSGSGRANEQFF. The CDR3 DNA is TGTGCCAGCAGCTCCTCGGGTAGCGGGAGGGCCAATGAGCAGTTCTTC. Supplemented by reference TRBV11-3 and TRBJ2-1, the full variable domain reads EAGVVQSPRYKIIEKKQPVAFWCNPISGHNTLYWYLQNLGQGPELLIRYENEEAVDDSQLPKDRFSAERLKGVDSTLKIQPAELGDSAVYLCASSSSGSGRANEQFFGPGTRLTVL.

The chain joins TRBV6-5 to TRBJ2-1, with TRBD2 matching over 8 bases. V lost 6 bases and J lost 9; bases outside the gene matches: 13. CDR1 is MNHEY and CDR2 is SVGAGI in the germline V gene. CDR3 length: 15 residues. The CDR3 loop reads CASRTEREITGEQFF. The CDR3 region has the DNA TGTGCCAGCAGGACCGAGCGGGAGATAACCGGTGAGCAGTTCTTC.

This chain connects TRBV6-6 to TRBJ1-6, with TRBD1 matching over 10 bases. V was pared by 6 bases and J by 5 bases, with 4 bases of the junction left unmatched. Looked up from germline, CDR1 is MNHNY and CDR2 is SVGAGI (reference sequence). The CDR3 spans 15 residues. Written as DNA, the CDR3 is TGTGCCAGCAGAGCCGGGACAGGGGATAATTCACCCCTCCACTTT. Translating gives CASRAGTGDNSPLHF.

V is TRBV25-1 and J is TRBJ1-1, with 7 bases lining up with TRBD1. CDR1 is MGHDK and CDR2 is SYGVNS in the germline V gene. The CDR3 is 12 residues long. Losses at the gene ends were 7 bases for V and 4 bases for J; bases not matched to a gene: 3. This CDR3 reads CASTEGATEAFF. CDR3 nucleotide sequence: TGTGCCAGCACCGAGGGGGCCACTGAAGCTTTCTTT.

The gene calls are TRBV29-1 and TRBJ2-5; D remains unclear. TRBJ2-7 explains the end of the DNA better; the J call may be wrong. The germline gives CDR1 SQVTM, CDR2 ANQGSEA. The CDR3 length is 13 residues. In DNA, the CDR3 is TGCAGCGTTGATGGGCCGTGTCCTCACGAGCAGTACTTC. Translated, it gives CSVDGPCPHEQYF.

V usage is TRBV15 and J usage is TRBJ2-7, with TRBD2 identical over 7 bases. CDR3 length equals 16 residues. V lost 2 bases and J lost 7; bases outside the gene matches: 14. Germline-derived CDR1 and CDR2 are LNHNV and YYDKDF (reference sequence). This CDR3 is CATSRTPGTVGGEQYF. CDR3 DNA: TGTGCCACCAGCAGAACACCCGGGACCGTCGGGGGGGAGCAGTACTTC.

The V and J genes are TRBV27 and TRBJ2-7; D is unclear. Germline V lookup: CDR1 MNHEY, CDR2 SMNVEV (reference sequence). CDR3 length: 14 amino acids. The ends were cut back, 5 bases at V and 7 bases at J, with 18 bases in the middle. CDR3 coding DNA: TGTGCCAGCAGTACCCGCGGTTTCAACGATGAGCAGTACTTC. This encodes CASSTRGFNDEQYF.

This chain uses TRBV2 with TRBJ2-5, with 10 bases that match TRBD2. This CDR3 has 18 amino acids. V lost 0 bases, J lost 1 base, and 8 bases stayed unmatched. Germline values: CDR1 SNHLY, CDR2 FYNNEI. CDR3 sequence (DNA): TGTGCCAGCAGTGAAGCAGGGACTAGCGCTTCGGTCCAAGAGACCCAGTACTTC. It encodes CASSEAGTSASVQETQYF.

V and J are TRBV2 and TRBJ2-7; possibly TRBD1 for D (6 bases). Germline CDR1 SNHLY, CDR2 FYNNEI. V lost 10 bases to trimming and J lost 5 bases, with 12 bases between them. The CDR3 length is 11 residues. The CDR3 reads CATSRGNEQYF. The CDR3 region has the DNA TGTGCCACCTCTAGGGGGAACGAGCAGTACTTC. The entire variable domain, with the rest obtained from reference TRBV2 and TRBJ2-7, is as follows: EPEVTQTPSHQVTQMGQEVILRCVPISNHLYFYWYRQILGQKVEFLVSFYNNEISEKSEIFDDQFSVERPDGSNFTLKIRSTKLEDSAMYFCATSRGNEQYFGPGTRLTVT.

This chain links TRBV4-3 with TRBJ2-5, with 8 bases identical to TRBD1. The length of the CDR3 is 16 residues. From germline, CDR1 is LGHNA and CDR2 YSLEER. The V gene end was trimmed by 1 base and the J gene end by 3 bases; junction bases not matched to a gene: 7. CDR3 DNA: TGCGCCAGCAGCCAAGCGGCGCAGGGGGCTAAAGAGACCCAGTACTTC. Protein: CASSQAAQGAKETQYF.

This clone has just a few counts. The chain combines TRBV10-2 with TRBJ2-1; a possible D gene is TRBD2 (6 bases). CDR1 and CDR2 (germline): WSHSY, SAAADI. V was cut by 6 bases and J by 6 bases, with 24 bases left in between. This CDR3 has 17 amino acids. CDR3 protein: CASRDGMEASAGNEQFF. The CDR3 DNA is TGCGCCAGCAGAGATGGAATGGAGGCTAGCGCTGGCAATGAGCAGTTCTTC.

The chain has TRBV6-5 and TRBJ1-5, with TRBD1 matching over 8 bases. Germline CDR1 MNHEY, CDR2 SVGAGI. Trimming at V came to 4 bases and at J to 4 bases, leaving 6 bases not matched to a gene. This CDR3 is 15 amino acids long. CDR3 DNA: TGTGCCAGCAGTTTTTCCGGACAGGGTAATCAGCCCCAGCATTTT. It codes for CASSFSGQGNQPQHF.

About this clone itself: Mismatch with germline at one junction end may stem from a read error. V is TRBV7-2 and J is TRBJ1-6; 7 bases line up with TRBD1. This CDR3 has 13 residues. Germline V gives CDR1 SGHTA, CDR2 FQGNSA. This CDR3 reads CASSLERGQLLNF. CDR3 sequence (DNA): TGTGCCAGCAGCTTAGAGAGGGGACAGCTCCTCAACTTT. The whole variable domain, filled in from reference TRBV7-2 and TRBJ1-6, reads GAGVSQSPSNKVTEKGKDVELRCDPISGHTALYWYRQSLGQGLEFLIYFQGNSAPDKSGLPSDRFSAERTGGSVSTLTIQRTQQEDSAVYLCASSLERGQLLNFGNGTRLTVT.

The rearrangement uses TRBV13 and TRBJ2-2; D unresolved. This CDR3 region has 14 residues. The V gene's germline CDR1 is PRHDT and CDR2 FYEKMQ (reference sequence). V gave up 5 bases and J gave up 5 bases, with 12 bases separating them. This CDR3 reads CASSPSSRTGELFF. The CDR3 DNA is TGTGCCAGCAGCCCGTCTAGTAGGACCGGGGAGCTGTTTTTT.

This chain uses TRBV5-1 with TRBJ2-7, with D tentatively TRBD2 (7 bases). This CDR3 comprises 16 residues. V dropped 4 bases and J dropped 4 bases, with 21 bases sitting between them. Germline lookup yields CDR1 SGHRS and CDR2 YFSETQ. The CDR3 reads CASSPHPRGAPYEQYF. The DNA for the CDR3 is TGCGCCAGCAGCCCCCACCCCCGGGGGGCGCCTTACGAGCAGTACTTC.

This clone showed up just a few times. The chain joins TRBV5-4 to TRBJ1-1; D is undetermined. The CDR3 contains 15 residues. Germline CDR1 is SGHNT and CDR2 is YYREEE (reference sequence). The ends were cut back, 1 base at V and 0 bases at J, with 10 bases in the middle. The CDR3 spells CASSLWLGMNTEAFF. Here the CDR3 DNA reads TGTGCCAGCAGCTTGTGGCTAGGAATGAACACTGAAGCTTTCTTT.

This sequence joins TRBV6-5 and TRBJ2-5; possible D gene TRBD1, 5 bases. The CDR3 covers 15 residues. The V end was cut by 4 bases, the J end by 1 base, with 13 bases between. Germline CDR1 reads MNHEY; CDR2 reads SVGAGI. DNA for the CDR3: TGTGCCAGCAGTTGCAAGACCGACAGCCAAGAGACCCAGTACTTC. Its protein product is CASSCKTDSQETQYF.

The V gene is TRBV4-2, the J gene TRBJ2-7; no definite D call. Germline V lookup: CDR1 LGHNA, CDR2 YNFKEQ. Trimming shortened V by 4 bases and J by 2 bases, and 9 bases separated the two germline ends. CDR3 length: 13 residues. CDR3 protein: CASSPPSAYEQYF. In nucleotides, the CDR3 is TGTGCCAGCAGCCCCCCAAGCGCCTACGAGCAGTACTTC.

This clone was seen only a few times. The J gene is TRBJ2-1, the V gene TRBV14; TRBD2 aligns across 10 bases. V dropped 4 bases and J dropped 0; count of bases not matched to a gene: 3. This CDR3 comprises 16 residues. Per the germline V gene, CDR1 is SGHDN and CDR2 is FVKESK. The CDR3 nucleotides read TGTGCCAGCAGCCTTGGACTAGCGGTCTCCTACAATGAGCAGTTCTTC. Amino acid sequence: CASSLGLAVSYNEQFF.

The V call is TRBV5-1, the J call TRBJ2-1; D might be TRBD2 (6 bases). This CDR3 spans 15 amino acids. Germline assignment: CDR1 SGHRS and CDR2 YFSETQ. V was clipped by 4 bases and J by 10 bases, with 21 bases between them. The CDR3 loop reads CASSLPGTSPGEQFF. Here the CDR3 DNA reads TGCGCCAGCAGCCTACCCGGGACTTCCCCCGGGGAGCAGTTCTTC. The variable domain in full, completed from reference TRBV5-1 and TRBJ2-1, reads KAGVTQTPRYLIKTRGQQVTLSCSPISGHRSVSWYQQTPGQGLQFLFEYFSETQRNKGNFPGRFSGRQFSNSRSEMNVSTLELGDSALYLCASSLPGTSPGEQFFGPGTRLTVL.

The chain couples TRBV18 to TRBJ2-1; 9 bases fit TRBD2. The CDR3 sequence is 19 residues long. Trimming removed 3 bases from V and 6 bases from J; junction bases left unmatched: 18. Looked up from germline, CDR1 is KGHSH and CDR2 is LQKENI. CDR3: CASSPHGLASIGAPNEQFF. CDR3 DNA: TGTGCCAGCTCACCCCACGGACTAGCGAGTATAGGGGCCCCCAATGAGCAGTTCTTC.